This T cell receptor (beta chain) was recorded in a study of blood T cell repertoires in COVID-19. In the original workflow: Cell counts per sample came from amplifying reference gene primers. Here immunoSEQ multiplex PCR was the method, and the copy in TCRdb shows in-frame clones only, minus some. V and J calls and clone size come straight from that table; D and trimming were deduced from the DNA. The sample lists about 130,000 clones, roughly two thirds seen once, with 1.9% in the top ten. The sample comprised peripheral blood. The clonotype originates from a woman between 65 and 79 years old with acute or convalescent COVID-19.

In nucleotides, the CDR3 is TGCGCCAGCAGGTCACAGGCGACGGCAGATACGCAGTATTTT. It encodes CASRSQATADTQYF. This chain joins TRBV5-1 and TRBJ2-3, with a possible D match to TRBD1 (5 bases). Trimming stripped 5 bases from V and 4 bases from J, with 14 bases between. Germline V lookup: CDR1 SGHRS, CDR2 YFSETQ. This CDR3 has 14 amino acids. Full variable domain (remainder filled in from reference TRBV5-1 and TRBJ2-3): KAGVTQTPRYLIKTRGQQVTLSCSPISGHRSVSWYQQTPGQGLQFLFEYFSETQRNKGNFPGRFSGRQFSNSRSEMNVSTLELGDSALYLCASRSQATADTQYFGPGTRLTVL.